The entry below describes one T cell receptor beta chain. In the original analysis: Scientists estimated how many nucleated cells there were by amplifying reference gene primers. Libraries were prepared by immunoSEQ multiplex PCR; TCRdb keeps only in-frame clonotypes and omits some of them. D and trimming were read from the DNA, whereas the V and J calls and clone size are those reported in that table. The table shows about 15,000 clones, with around nine tenths occurring only once. These data are taken from a study of blood T cell repertoires in COVID-19. Overall study: T cells, B-cell-depleted T cells, or PBMCs provided the cDNA or gDNA that served as material.

CDR3 length: 17 residues. CDR1 LNHDA and CDR2 SQIVND come from the germline V gene (reference sequence). Deletions cut 4 bases from V and 1 base from J, with 18 bases between. The sequencing input was peripheral blood. The sequence was obtained from a human donor in a cohort sampled during active COVID-19. The V and J genes are TRBV19 and TRBJ2-3, with D perhaps matching TRBD1 (5 bases). The CDR3, as DNA: TGTGCCAGTAGTACCTACGAAGGGGTTGTCCGCACAGATACGCAGTATTTT. Its translation: CASSTYEGVVRTDTQYF.